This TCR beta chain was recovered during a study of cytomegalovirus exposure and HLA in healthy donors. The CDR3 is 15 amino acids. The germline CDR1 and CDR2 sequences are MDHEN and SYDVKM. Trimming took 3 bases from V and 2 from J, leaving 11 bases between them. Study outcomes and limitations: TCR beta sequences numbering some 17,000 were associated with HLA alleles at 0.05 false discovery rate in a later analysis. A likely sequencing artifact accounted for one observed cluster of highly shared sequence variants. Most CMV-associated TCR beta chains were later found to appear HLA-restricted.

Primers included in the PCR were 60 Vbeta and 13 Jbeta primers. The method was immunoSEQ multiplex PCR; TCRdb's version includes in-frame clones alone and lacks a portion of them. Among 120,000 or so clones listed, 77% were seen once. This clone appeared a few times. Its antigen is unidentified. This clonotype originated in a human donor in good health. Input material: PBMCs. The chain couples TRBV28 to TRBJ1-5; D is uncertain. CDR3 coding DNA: TGTGCCAGCAGTTTCAGTCAAATCGGCAATCAGCCCCAGCATTTT. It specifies CASSFSQIGNQPQHF.